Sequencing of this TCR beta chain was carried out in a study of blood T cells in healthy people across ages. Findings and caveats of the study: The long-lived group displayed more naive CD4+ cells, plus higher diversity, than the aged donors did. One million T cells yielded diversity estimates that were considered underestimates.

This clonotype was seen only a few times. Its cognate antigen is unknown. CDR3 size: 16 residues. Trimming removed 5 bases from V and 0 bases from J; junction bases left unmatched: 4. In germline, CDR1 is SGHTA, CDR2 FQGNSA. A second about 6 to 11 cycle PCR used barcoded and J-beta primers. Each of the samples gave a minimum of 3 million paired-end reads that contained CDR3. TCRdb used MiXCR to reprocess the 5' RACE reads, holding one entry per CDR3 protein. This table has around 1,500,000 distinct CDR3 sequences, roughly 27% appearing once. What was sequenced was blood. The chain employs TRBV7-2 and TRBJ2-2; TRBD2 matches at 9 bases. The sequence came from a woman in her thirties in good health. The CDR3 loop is CASSRSGRTNTGELFF. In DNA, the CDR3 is TGTGCCAGCAGCCGGAGCGGGAGGACGAACACCGGGGAGCTGTTTTTT.